This entry concerns a single TCR beta chain. Its target is unknown. This sample is part of a study of blood T cells in healthy people across ages. Broader study findings: Significant beta diversity loss was already apparent by age 40, declining roughly linearly.

Primers used in a second PCR of roughly 6 to 11 cycles were a sample-barcoded 5' primer and a J-beta primer mix. One entry per CDR3 protein, called by TCRdb with MiXCR from the 5' RACE reads. The table has around 1.5 million distinct CDR3 sequences, approximately 32% seen once. The CDR3 totals 12 residues. The germline V gene encodes CDR1 ENHRY and CDR2 SYGVKD. V lost 6 bases to trimming and J lost 6 bases, with 12 bases between them. The TCR was taken from a woman aged 30 to 39 in good health. The chain links TRBV10-3 to TRBJ2-7, with D tentatively TRBD1 (6 bases). The specimen was blood. In DNA, the CDR3 is TGTGCCATCAGCCAGGGGTTGAGCGAGCAGTACTTC. Protein: CAISQGLSEQYF.